A single T cell receptor (beta chain) is shown here with its context. This entry comes from a study of shared clonotypes between healthy human individuals. TCRdb keeps only in-frame clones here, not all; method: immunoSEQ multiplex PCR. Of 2 million to 3 million clones listed, more than 85% are singletons. The CDR3 extends over 16 amino acids. Germline lookup yields CDR1 SGHAT and CDR2 FQNNGV. The V end was cut by 1 base, the J end by 0 bases, with 11 bases between. What was sequenced was naive CD4+ T cells from PBMCs. Subset in this sample: CD45RA+ positively selected. The receptor's source is a man younger than 35 in good health. Some clones in this sample may be carry-over from other donors' samples. The V gene is TRBV11-2, the J gene TRBJ2-3; tentative D call: TRBD1 (6 bases). Here the CDR3 reads CASSLGRQVSTDTQYF. The CDR3 DNA reads as TGTGCCAGCAGCTTAGGCCGACAGGTTAGCACAGATACGCAGTATTTT.